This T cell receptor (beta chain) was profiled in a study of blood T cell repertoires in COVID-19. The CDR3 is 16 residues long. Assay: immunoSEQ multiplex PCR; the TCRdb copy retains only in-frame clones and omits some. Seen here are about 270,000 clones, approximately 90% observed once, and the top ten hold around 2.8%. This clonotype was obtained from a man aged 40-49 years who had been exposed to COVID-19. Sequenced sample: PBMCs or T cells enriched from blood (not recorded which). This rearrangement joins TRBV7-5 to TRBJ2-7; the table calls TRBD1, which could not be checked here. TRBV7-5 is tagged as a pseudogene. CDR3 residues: CVRRETRDRGYYEQYF. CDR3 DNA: TGTGTCAGAAGAGAGACCCGGGACAGGGGTTACTACGAGCAGTACTTC.